This T cell receptor beta chain was sequenced for a study of response to subunit inactivated influenza vaccine. TCRdb re-analysed the RT-PCR reads in MiXCR, keeping a single row per CDR3 protein. The table shows 600,000 to 850,000 distinct CDR3 sequences, with less than 15% occurring only once. Overall study findings and caveats: Authors suggested each seasonal flu vaccination may recruit only limited numbers of new T cells.

Germline V CDR1 and CDR2: SGHAT, FQNNGV. After removal of 1 base from V and 4 bases from J, the junction contained 9 bases not matched to a gene. The CDR3 runs 16 residues. The sample holds a few counts of this clonotype. Its antigen is currently unknown. The sequence was obtained from a middle-aged man who received an inactivated influenza vaccine. The sequencing used PBMCs from blood, collected less than 15 days before vaccination. V gene TRBV11-2 combines with J gene TRBJ2-5, with TRBD2 matching over 7 bases. The CDR3 spells CASSLGIGGGSETQYF. The CDR3 DNA reads TGTGCCAGCAGCTTAGGGATTGGGGGGGGGTCAGAGACCCAGTACTTC.